This T cell receptor beta chain appears in the sequencing data of a study of T cell repertoires in cytomegalovirus infection. On the study more broadly: CMV infection together with matching HLA type was indicated by public TCR beta signatures.

This clonotype was picked up many times. A single record per CDR3 protein comes from TCRdb applying MiXCR to the reads. In the table there are some 280,000 distinct CDR3 sequences, around 13% of which are singletons. Trimming removed 5 bases at V and 6 bases at J, with 9 bases between. The CDR3 runs 12 residues. CDR1 is SGHNT and CDR2 is YENEEA in the germline V gene. The sequenced material came from PBMCs. This clonotype was obtained from a human donor in good health (CMV status not recorded). Some clones in this sample may be carry-over from other donors' samples. The V gene is TRBV11-3, the J gene TRBJ2-3, with D unclear. This CDR3 is CASSLNGDTQYF. CDR3 bases: TGTGCCAGCAGCCTGAACGGTGATACGCAGTATTTT. The whole variable domain, filled in from reference TRBV11-3 and TRBJ2-3, reads EAGVVQSPRYKIIEKKQPVAFWCNPISGHNTLYWYLQNLGQGPELLIRYENEEAVDDSQLPKDRFSAERLKGVDSTLKIQPAELGDSAVYLCASSLNGDTQYFGPGTRLTVL.